These 5 T cell receptor beta chains share one sample of origin, sequenced in a study of control samples from healthy donors and cancer patients. The method was immunoSEQ multiplex PCR; TCRdb's version includes in-frame clones alone and lacks a portion of them. The sample consists of around 100,000 clones, around 90% of them appearing once. The source material was blood. These receptors all stem from a woman aged 18 to 35 in good health.

The chain carries TRBV2 and TRBJ1-5; 10 nucleotides match TRBD1. Germline CDR1 SNHLY, CDR2 FYNNEI. The V gene end was trimmed by 4 bases and the J gene end by 5 bases; junction bases not matched to a gene: 5. The CDR3 length is 15 residues. The CDR3 protein is CASSGQTGGHQPQHF. The CDR3 coding sequence is TGTGCCAGCAGTGGACAGACAGGGGGCCATCAGCCCCAGCATTTT.

This chain joins TRBV11-2 and TRBJ1-6; possible D gene TRBD1, 5 bases. Trimming took 5 bases from V and 6 from J, leaving 11 bases between them. The CDR3 is 14 amino acids. Germline V gene sequence: CDR1 SGHAT, CDR2 FQNNGV. The CDR3 loop reads CASSHDSANSPLHF. The CDR3 DNA is TGTGCCAGCAGCCACGACAGTGCTAATTCACCCCTCCACTTT. Complete variable domain (other parts from reference TRBV11-2 and TRBJ1-6): EAGVAQSPRYKIIEKRQSVAFWCNPISGHATLYWYQQILGQGPKLLIQFQNNGVVDDSQLPKDRFSAERLKGVDSTLKIQPAKLEDSAVYLCASSHDSANSPLHFGNGTRLTVT.

V gene TRBV3-1 (or the pseudogene TRBV3-2) combines with J gene TRBJ2-2; TRBD2 matches at 7 bases. The CDR3 contains 13 residues. Losses at the gene ends were 4 bases for V and 6 bases for J; bases not matched to a gene: 2. Per the germline V gene, CDR1 is LGHDT and CDR2 is YNNKEL (reference sequence). The CDR3 nucleotides read TGTGCCAGCAGCCGGGGGGGGGCCGGGGAGCTGTTTTTT. The encoded protein is CASSRGGAGELFF.

This chain links TRBV6-2 or TRBV6-3 with TRBJ1-3; D not certain. Germline loops: CDR1 MNHEY, CDR2 SVGEGT. The length of the CDR3 is 15 residues. Trimming removed 5 bases from V and 0 bases from J, with 11 bases in between. The CDR3, as DNA: TGTGCCAGCAGTCCCTGGACCGGCTCTGGAAACACCATATATTTT. It translates to CASSPWTGSGNTIYF.

The gene calls are TRBV10-3 and TRBJ2-5; D possibly corresponds to TRBD2 (6 bases). The CDR3 spans 16 residues. The V end lost 3 bases, the J end lost 2 bases, and 16 bases lay between the germline ends. The germline CDR1 and CDR2 sequences are ENHRY and SYGVKD. The CDR3 DNA sequence: TGTGCCATCAGTGATAGCGGTGACAGCTATCAAGAGACCCAGTACTTC. It encodes CAISDSGDSYQETQYF.